The rows below give T cell receptor beta chains drawn from one sample of a study of blood T cell repertoires in COVID-19. Only in-frame clones appear in the TCRdb table, and some are missing; sequencing was by immunoSEQ multiplex PCR. The data show nearly 250,000 clones, 75% to 90% seen once. Sequences were obtained from PBMCs or T cells enriched from blood (not recorded which). The receptors shown here come from a man aged 45-65 years who had been exposed to COVID-19. The CDR3 runs from the conserved cysteine through the conserved F or W.

J gene	V gene	CDR3 protein
TRBJ1-5	TRBV5-6	CASSLAGSQPQHF
TRBJ1-6	TRBV29-1	CSVKGEFGSPLHF
TRBJ1-3	TRBV9	CASSVGQIGTSGNTIYF
TRBJ1-2	TRBV28	CASTEVTNYGYTF
TRBJ2-1	TRBV3-1/TRBV3-2	CASSQDLTGQIYNEQFF
TRBJ2-2	TRBV7-8	CASSLVRGSGRLLAGELFF
TRBJ2-3	TRBV10-3	CAISDRTSVKTDTQYF
TRBJ1-1	TRBV5-1	CASSLEQGAGTEAFF
TRBJ1-2	TRBV3-1/TRBV3-2	CASSQVGEANYGYTF
TRBJ2-2	TRBV2	CASKGLAGVINTGELFF
TRBJ2-5	TRBV5-1	CASSLIGESAGVGTQYF
TRBJ2-5	TRBV6-5	CASSWTSGGKTQYF
TRBJ1-2	TRBV5-8	CASSLALGPANYGYTF
TRBJ1-2	TRBV27	CASSPYRTNYGYTF
TRBJ1-2	TRBV10-2	CASRTDDYGYTF
TRBJ2-1	TRBV2	CASRREGDEQFF
TRBJ1-4	TRBV24-1	CATSDPERTGNEKLFF
TRBJ2-3	TRBV11-2	CASSPLSVWATDTQYF
TRBJ1-1	TRBV5-1	CASSLGQGNMNTEAFF
TRBJ1-6	TRBV6-5	CASRPDRGNSPLHF
TRBJ2-7	TRBV27	CASSLSTGEGYEQYF
TRBJ1-1	TRBV5-1	CASSAGMNTEAFF
TRBJ2-5	TRBV10-1	CASSPNRLAGVETQYF
TRBJ1-5	TRBV28	CASSLFPTDSNQPQHF
TRBJ2-5	TRBV10-3	CAISELPGLTQYF
TRBJ1-1	TRBV19	CASSIPGVGNTEAFF
TRBJ2-6	TRBV7-9	CASSSSIGGHRSGANVLTF
TRBJ2-5	TRBV10-3	CAIHPGGAGETQYF
TRBJ2-3	TRBV13	CASSPRIRATDTQYF
TRBJ1-4	TRBV30	CAWRERATNEKLFF
TRBJ1-4	TRBV28	CASSLSQGSGEKLFF
TRBJ1-5	TRBV7-9	CASSSTGQGRGFQPQHF
TRBJ1-4	TRBV28	CASRVPNEKLFF
TRBJ1-2	TRBV28	CASSRGSHGYTF
TRBJ1-2	TRBV15	CATSRDRQEIYGYTF
TRBJ1-2	TRBV2	CASSEWTGVKGGYTF
TRBJ2-7	TRBV18	CASSPRRAGSSYEQYF
TRBJ2-2	TRBV9	CASSAPGQGFSGELFF
TRBJ2-1	TRBV6-5	CASSYRWSTPNEQFF
TRBJ1-1	TRBV28	CASSSLDRWSFF
TRBJ2-2	TRBV5-1	CASSYQGGGELFF
TRBJ1-6	TRBV12-3/TRBV12-4	CASREGYSPLHF
TRBJ1-1	TRBV7-3	CASSASMNTEAFF
TRBJ1-2	TRBV15	CATSSTQGTGAYYGYTF
TRBJ1-2	TRBV28	CASSLTGTDYYGYTF
TRBJ1-1	TRBV30	CAWSVKGKTEAFF
TRBJ1-1	TRBV18	CASSPVTRNEAFF
TRBJ2-5	TRBV5-1	CASSHGLAEETQYF
TRBJ1-5	TRBV30	CAWSRDNSNQPQHF
TRBJ1-4	TRBV6-5	CASSYNRNEKLFF
TRBJ2-5	TRBV9	CASSAGTGGLETQYF
TRBJ1-5	TRBV7-9	CASSPWTGKSNQPQHF
TRBJ2-7	TRBV5-4	CASSLRQGRGEQYF
TRBJ1-2	TRBV28	CAGGVEYGYTF
TRBJ2-3	TRBV4-1	CASSARQGGTDTQYF
TRBJ1-1	TRBV30	CAWDRGGAEAFF
TRBJ1-5	TRBV24-1	CATSLVLGGSNQPQHF
TRBJ2-1	TRBV6-6	CASSYSGLYNEQFF
TRBJ2-1	TRBV5-1	CASSLETASYNEQFF